This T cell receptor beta chain was recovered during a study of monozygotic twins with inflammatory bowel disease (dated by TCRdb to about 2019). Study-wide context: A total of about 28 monozygotic twin pairs were included in the full study, comprising nine German pairs (four IBD-concordant, five IBD-discordant) and 19 IBD-discordant Danish pairs. The search for disease-associated traits relied mainly on comparing, within discordant pairs, IBD patients with their genetically identical healthy co-twins. Each individual had, on average, about 151 000 unique TCRalpha sequences and 181 000 unique TCRbeta sequences available for analysis.

General conclusions and limits of the study: No single strong signal or clonotype linked to IBD turned up in the results, so the idea that one exists was not supported. Because patients received different immunosuppressive treatments, the repertoires may have picked up extra background noise and variability between individuals. Repertoire similarity did not differ between concordant and discordant twins, possibly due to limited statistical power. The analysis was unable to tell different T cell subtypes apart. A decrease in TCRbeta repertoire diversity, as measured by inverse Simpson index, was observed in IBD patients compared with their healthy co-twins. IBD patients shared fewer clonotypes with other individuals than healthy twins did, most markedly in patients showing signs of disease activity.

From each donor, an approximately 2.4 ml peripheral blood sample was collected into PAXgene tubes and kept at -80 degrees C. Total RNA was isolated from whole blood with the PAXgene blood miRNA kit on an automated QIAcube, without T cell sorting. Peripheral blood from monozygotic twin pairs, either concordant or discordant for inflammatory bowel disease, underwent deep TCRalpha and TCRbeta repertoire profiling that used unique molecular barcoding. Smoking habits were recorded for all twin pairs, and individuals were classified as current, former or never smokers. With regard to this clonotype: Its cognate antigen has yet to be identified.

The CDR3 goes from the cysteine to the phenylalanine over 14 residues. Only the protein is available. CDR1 and CDR2 were assigned from the germline V gene as MRHNA and SNTAGT. Library prep was done by 5' RACE. For each TCR library, around 3,800 ng of total RNA was used. For each sample, cDNA synthesis with SMARTScribe reverse transcriptase was split into eight separate reactions. Unique molecular identifiers containing a 6-nucleotide sample barcode were introduced through template switching during cDNA synthesis. Amplification of TCRalpha and TCRbeta cDNA involved two nested PCRs of approximately 16 and 10 cycles, and each PCR was followed by bead purification. Before amplification, the cDNA was treated with uracil DNA-glycosylase and purified using the QIAquick PCR purification kit. In the second PCR, Illumina TruSeq-compatible adapters and sample-specific barcodes were added. TapeStation and Qubit were used to check library quality and concentration, and 4.5 to 6 ng of each library was pooled. Sequencing of pooled libraries was carried out on an Illumina HiSeq2500 single-index Rapid Run using 2 x 100 bp reads and custom sequencing primers. The paper's processing steps were these. UMI-based consensus assembly with MiGEC version 1.2.6 was used to correct PCR and sequencing errors. MiXCR version 2.1.1 handled V(D)J alignment, clonotype assembly and CDR3 extraction. Normalisation of gene usage, clonotype sharing and MAIT/NKT TCR abundance was achieved by analysing the top 1000, 10 000 and 20 000 clonotypes per sample. After downsampling to 27 000 UMIs, diversity was calculated as the inverse Simpson index using the vegan R package. Paired Mann-Whitney U tests on discordant twin pairs were used, with Benjamini-Hochberg multiple-testing correction. Each entry corresponds to one CDR3 protein sequence from reads that TCRdb reprocessed, and DNA is not given. For this entry, the V and J calls and clone size follow TCRdb and not the study's own pipeline. This sample's listing comprises approximately 330,000 distinct CDR3 sequences. The top ten clonotypes cover 2% to 2.5% of the sample.

Input material: blood. Rearrangement joined TRBV6-4 to TRBJ2-1; TCRdb's D call of TRBD1 is untestable without DNA. The sequence derives from a human donor with ulcerative colitis or Crohn's disease, or a healthy co-twin of an affected twin (not recorded which). CDR3 reads: CTSSASGEGNEQFF.